These 23 T cell receptor beta chains originate from one sample sequenced in a study of shared clonotypes between healthy human individuals (dated by TCRdb to 2020 to 2022). Library method: the immunoSEQ multiplex PCR assay. TCRdb limited this immuneACCESS table to in-frame rearrangements with V and J called. A share of clones is missing; checked studies link under half to unresolved V genes, and the rest is unexplained. The sample table holds some 96,000 clones, of which around 47% were seen once. The top ten constitute about 15% of the sample. Sequencing used PBMCs. These receptors all come from a woman in her 40s in good health. Some clones in this sample may be carry-over from other donors' samples.

Details on this clone: A far larger clone is only one base removed, so a read error is likely. The chain employs TRBV20-1 and TRBJ1-2; perhaps TRBD1 as D (5 bases). Trimming left V 5 bases short and J 13 bases short, with 17 bases between. CDR1 is DFQATT, CDR2 SNEGSKA, per germline (reference sequence). The CDR3 loop spans 11 amino acids. The CDR3 loop is CSAEGERRCTF. The CDR3 bases are TGCAGTGCTGAAGGGGAGCGACGCTGCACCTTC.

The V gene is TRBV9, the J gene TRBJ2-3; 9 positions agree with TRBD2. This CDR3 has 17 amino acids. V lost 0 bases, J lost 2 bases, and 7 bases stayed unmatched. The germline gives CDR1 SGDLS, CDR2 YYNGEE. The CDR3 DNA reads TGTGCCAGCAGCGTAGTTTCGTCTAGCGGGAACACAGATACGCAGTATTTT. Translated: CASSVVSSSGNTDTQYF.

V usage is TRBV30 and J usage is TRBJ1-5; possible D gene TRBD1, 6 bases. V was shortened by 3 bases and J by 6 bases, with 15 bases between the two germline ends. Germline V CDR1 and CDR2: GTSNPN, SVGIG (reference sequence). The CDR3 contains 14 residues. CDR3 coding DNA: TGTGCCTGGAGCAAAGGGGGGCTCGGTCAGCCCCAGCATTTT. This sequence encodes CAWSKGGLGQPQHF.

This clone showed up many times. The chain uses TRBV30 and TRBJ1-1; D call uncertain. The CDR3 has 14 residues. Germline CDR1 GTSNPN, CDR2 SVGIG (reference sequence). V was pared by 3 bases and J by 1 base, with 12 bases between. The CDR3, as DNA: TGTGCCTGGAGCTTTAGCCGACCGAACACTGAAGCTTTCTTT. Its protein product is CAWSFSRPNTEAFF.

This clone came up many times. The V gene is TRBV2, the J gene TRBJ1-5; the D is unclear. Germline loops: CDR1 SNHLY, CDR2 FYNNEI. This CDR3 comprises 15 residues. V was shortened by 4 bases and J by 2 bases, with 12 bases between the two germline ends. The CDR3 DNA follows: TGTGCCAGCAGTGTAGACCCTGGTGGCAATCAGCCCCAGCATTTT. The encoded protein is CASSVDPGGNQPQHF. Using reference TRBV2 and TRBJ1-5 for the parts outside the CDR3, the full variable domain is EPEVTQTPSHQVTQMGQEVILRCVPISNHLYFYWYRQILGQKVEFLVSFYNNEISEKSEIFDDQFSVERPDGSNFTLKIRSTKLEDSAMYFCASSVDPGGNQPQHFGDGTRLSIL.

This clone appeared many times. This sample includes further DNA sequences coding for the same CDR3. The chain couples TRBV28 to TRBJ2-7, with 9 bases fitting TRBD2. Germline assignment: CDR1 MDHEN and CDR2 SYDVKM. V was pared by 5 bases and J by 0 bases, with 5 bases of the junction left unmatched. The CDR3 length is 15 residues. This CDR3 is CASSRSGSLSYEQYF. CDR3 nucleotides: TGTGCCAGCAGTCGTAGCGGGAGTCTCTCCTACGAGCAGTACTTC.

This chain joins TRBV29-1 and TRBJ1-3, with D unresolved. The CDR3 contains 11 residues. The V gene lost 4 bases and the J gene lost 4 bases, with 5 bases spanning the gap. The V gene's germline CDR1 is SQVTM and CDR2 ANQGSEA. The CDR3 region is CSVASGNTIYF. As DNA, the CDR3 is TGCAGCGTTGCATCAGGAAACACCATATATTTT. Supplemented by reference TRBV29-1 and TRBJ1-3, the full variable domain reads SAVISQKPSRDICQRGTSLTIQCQVDSQVTMMFWYRQQPGQSLTLIATANQGSEATYESGFVIDKFPISRPNLTFSTLTVSNMSPEDSSIYLCSVASGNTIYFGEGSWLTVV.

The chain employs TRBV29-1 and TRBJ1-3, with a tentative D call TRBD1 (5 bases). Deletions cut 5 bases from V and 8 bases from J, with 13 bases between. The CDR3 has 12 residues. CDR1 and CDR2 (germline): SQVTM, ANQGSEA. The CDR3 here is CSVQGNGDTIYF. CDR3 bases: TGCAGCGTTCAGGGTAACGGGGACACCATATATTTT.

On this clone itself: The junction does not match germline at one end; this may be a read error. CDR3 sequence (DNA): TGTGCTAGCAGCCCCGCGGGTGTAGGTAATGAGCAGTTCTTC. Protein: CASSPAGVGNEQFF. The V and J genes are TRBV7-7 and TRBJ2-1, with D possibly matching TRBD2 (5 bases). Germline V CDR1 and CDR2: SSHAT, FNYEAQ (reference sequence). This CDR3 is 14 amino acids long.

This chain joins TRBV6-1 and TRBJ2-7; TRBD1 matches 9 bases. The J segment lost 3 bases and the V segment lost 3 bases, leaving 9 bases of the junction unmatched. The length of the CDR3 is 16 residues. Germline V gene lookup returns CDR1 MNHNS and CDR2 SASEGT. The CDR3 protein is CASSDPRQGVSYEQYF. Here the CDR3 DNA reads TGTGCCAGCAGTGATCCCAGACAGGGGGTGAGCTACGAGCAGTACTTC.

In this sample, this clone turned up many times. The V and J genes are TRBV30 and TRBJ1-5; D might be TRBD1 (5 bases). Germline CDR1 and CDR2: GTSNPN and SVGIG (reference sequence). There are 14 residues in the CDR3. Trimming took 3 bases from V and 4 from J, leaving 13 bases between them. The CDR3 spells CAWSRDSTNQPQHF. DNA of the CDR3: TGTGCCTGGAGCCGGGACTCCACTAATCAGCCCCAGCATTTT.

V gene TRBV15 combines with J gene TRBJ2-1; D is unresolved. V was trimmed by 0 bases and J by 6 bases, leaving 12 bases between them. Per germline, CDR1 LNHNV and CDR2 YYDKDF (reference sequence). This CDR3 region has 15 residues. The CDR3 loop reads CATSRDQDRPNEQFF. The CDR3 nucleotides read TGTGCCACCAGCAGAGATCAAGACCGCCCCAATGAGCAGTTCTTC.

Notes on this clone: With only one base between it and a far larger clone, this is likely a read error. The chain couples TRBV7-9 to TRBJ2-5, with a possible D match to TRBD2 (6 bases). CDR3 length equals 14 residues. Per the germline V gene, CDR1 is SEHNR and CDR2 is FQNEAQ (reference sequence). CDR3 protein: CAGSPGGAGETQYF. The CDR3 DNA reads as TGTGCCGGCAGCCCCGGCGGGGCGGGAGAGACCCAGTACTTC.

The sample holds many counts of this clone. The genes are TRBV6-1 and TRBJ2-5; 9 positions match TRBD1. V lost 8 bases to trimming and J lost 6 bases; unmatched junction nucleotides: 4. Per germline, CDR1 MNHNS and CDR2 SASEGT. This CDR3 comprises 12 residues. The CDR3 coding sequence is TGTGCCAGCGCACAGGGGGCGAAGACCCAGTACTTC. Translation: CASAQGAKTQYF.

This clone was seen just once. The chain is built from TRBV7-8 and TRBJ2-7; TRBD1 matches at 8 bases. The V and J ends lost 5 bases and 0 bases, in that order; junction bases with no gene match: 3. The CDR3 length is 14 residues. Germline V gene lookup returns CDR1 SGHVS and CDR2 FQNEAQ. The CDR3 region has the DNA TGTGCCAGCAGCCGGACAGGGAGCTCCTACGAGCAGTACTTC. Translating gives CASSRTGSSYEQYF.

This CDR3 reads CASSPSGSRYEQYF. CDR3 nucleotides: TGTGCCAGCAGCCCTAGCGGGAGTAGGTACGAGCAGTACTTC. The chain has TRBV27 and TRBJ2-5; 10 positions match TRBD2. The closer fit of TRBJ2-7 to the DNA end suggests the J call may be wrong. CDR3 length: 14 residues. Germline loops: CDR1 MNHEY, CDR2 SMNVEV (reference sequence).

This chain joins TRBV28 and TRBJ2-5; 11 bases are a match to TRBD2. The J call may be incorrect, as the DNA end agrees better with TRBJ2-7. The CDR3 length is 15 residues. Germline CDR1 MDHEN, CDR2 SYDVKM. CDR3 in amino acids: CASSSRLAGRYEQYF. CDR3 DNA sequence: TGTGCCAGCAGTTCCAGACTAGCGGGAAGGTACGAGCAGTACTTC.

The sample holds a few counts of this clone. CDR3 amino acids: CASSWAFPGNTEAFF. CDR3 coding DNA: TGTGCCAGCAGCTGGGCCTTCCCGGGCAACACTGAAGCTTTCTTT. The chain couples TRBV5-6 to TRBJ1-1; D is ambiguous. Trimming shortened V by 3 bases and J by 2 bases, and 14 bases separated the two germline ends. Germline assignment: CDR1 SGHDT and CDR2 YYEEEE. This CDR3 region has 15 residues.

The V gene is TRBV7-3, the J gene TRBJ2-3; 15 bases are shared with TRBD2. Germline values: CDR1 SGHTA, CDR2 FQGTGA. CDR3 length: 16 residues. V shed 8 bases and J 4 bases; nucleotides not matched to a gene: 7. CDR3 nucleotides: TGTGCCAGCCAGGAGGGGACTAGCGGGAGGTCAGATACGCAGTATTTT. Its protein product is CASQEGTSGRSDTQYF.

This clone has more than one count but fewer than ten. Other DNA sequences of this sample code for an identical CDR3. The V call is TRBV7-9, the J call TRBJ2-2; 9 nucleotides match TRBD1. Germline CDR1 SEHNR, CDR2 FQNEAQ (reference sequence). The CDR3 is made up of 15 amino acids. The ends lost 7 bases at V and 6 bases at J; junction bases unmatched: 9. The CDR3 DNA sequence: TGTGCCAGCACCTCCGGGACAGGGATGGCCGGGGAGCTGTTTTTT. This codes for CASTSGTGMAGELFF.

Points on this clone: Given a far larger clone just one base away, this is likely a sequencing read error. The sample holds other DNA sequences that translate to the same CDR3. The chain has TRBV2 and TRBJ1-4; 9 nucleotides agree with TRBD1. The CDR3 totals 14 residues. Trimming cost V 6 bases and J 11 bases; bases outside gene matches: 10. CDR1 is SNHLY, CDR2 FYNNEI, per germline. In DNA form, the CDR3 reads TGTGCCAGCAGCTCGGGACAGGGCGAAGAGAAACTGTTTTTT. Translated, it gives CASSSGQGEEKLFF.

The chain joins TRBV7-2 to TRBJ2-7, with D uncertain. Germline CDR1 and CDR2: SGHTA and FQGNSA. This CDR3 comprises 15 residues. Trimming pared 3 bases from V and 0 bases from J, leaving 12 bases between. This CDR3 is CASSLRGMSSYEQYF. CDR3 DNA: TGTGCCAGCAGCTTGAGAGGAATGAGCTCCTACGAGCAGTACTTC. The whole variable domain, remainder taken from reference TRBV7-2 and TRBJ2-7, is GAGVSQSPSNKVTEKGKDVELRCDPISGHTALYWYRQSLGQGLEFLIYFQGNSAPDKSGLPSDRFSAERTGGSVSTLTIQRTQQEDSAVYLCASSLRGMSSYEQYFGPGTRLTVT.

The chain has TRBV29-1 and TRBJ2-5, with a weak D call TRBD1 (6 bases). The DNA end favors TRBJ2-7, so the J call may be wrong. Germline CDR1 and CDR2: SQVTM and ANQGSEA. This CDR3 spans 13 amino acids. The CDR3 spells CSVRRTETGEQYF. In nucleotides, the CDR3 is TGCAGCGTTAGGAGGACAGAGACAGGCGAGCAGTACTTC.